Reported below is one TCR beta chain. This sample was included in a study of blood T cell repertoires in COVID-19. Study overall: Sites in the United States, Italy and Spain provided acute and convalescent COVID-19 samples.

In assigning cohorts, the study relied on participant-reported clinical history. In the original workflow: Amplified reference gene primers provided the basis for estimating nucleated cell counts. Produced via immunoSEQ multiplex PCR; TCRdb's table is partial and in-frame only. V, J and clone size are taken as reported in that table, and D and trimming were inferred from the DNA itself. Of 200,000 or so clones listed, around 88% are singletons. Trimming shortened V by 1 base and J by 4 bases, and 11 bases separated the two germline ends. This CDR3 region has 14 residues. CDR1 SGHRS and CDR2 YFSETQ come from the germline V gene.

The chain recombines TRBV5-1 with TRBJ1-2, with D perhaps TRBD1 (6 bases). This TCR derives from a woman aged 35 to 49 with acute COVID-19. Sequencing used PBMCs or T cells enriched from blood (not recorded which). DNA of the CDR3: TGCGCCAGCAGCTTGTCTGCCAGGGGCTATGGCTACACCTTC. This gives the protein CASSLSARGYGYTF.